The source of this T cell receptor beta chain is a study of cytomegalovirus exposure and HLA in healthy donors. This CDR3 is 13 amino acids long. CDR1 is SGHRS, CDR2 YFSETQ, per germline. Between the trimmed V and J ends, which lost 4 bases and 7 bases, there was a span of 9 bases. The PCR had 60 Vbeta and 13 Jbeta primers. The repertoire was sequenced with immunoSEQ multiplex PCR; TCRdb's copy has only in-frame clones and lacks some. The data hold 200,000 to 250,000 clones, with 65% to 80% observed a single time. A word on this clone: The same CDR3 can be traced to other DNA sequences in this sample.

The chain joins TRBV5-1 to TRBJ1-6; maybe TRBD1 (6 bases). The sequence was obtained from a girl between 2 and 10 years old in good health and CMV-seronegative. Sequencing input: PBMCs. The CDR3 loop is CASSTGQNSPLHF. The CDR3 DNA is TGCGCCAGCAGCACTGGACAGAATTCACCCCTCCACTTT.